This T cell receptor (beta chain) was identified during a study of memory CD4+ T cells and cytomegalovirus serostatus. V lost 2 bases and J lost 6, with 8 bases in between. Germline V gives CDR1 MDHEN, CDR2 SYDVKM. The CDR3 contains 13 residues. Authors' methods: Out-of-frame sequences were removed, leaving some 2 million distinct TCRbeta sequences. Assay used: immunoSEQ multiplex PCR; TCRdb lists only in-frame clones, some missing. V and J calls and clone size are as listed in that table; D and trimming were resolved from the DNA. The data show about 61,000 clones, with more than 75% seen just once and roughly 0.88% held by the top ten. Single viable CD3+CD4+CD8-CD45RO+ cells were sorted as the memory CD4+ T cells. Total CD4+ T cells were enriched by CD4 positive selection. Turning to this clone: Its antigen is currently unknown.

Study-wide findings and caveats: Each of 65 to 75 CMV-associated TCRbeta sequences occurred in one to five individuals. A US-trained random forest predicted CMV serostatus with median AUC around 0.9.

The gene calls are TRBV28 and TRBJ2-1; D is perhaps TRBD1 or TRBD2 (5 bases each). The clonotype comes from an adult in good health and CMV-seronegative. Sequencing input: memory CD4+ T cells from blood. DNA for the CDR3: TGTGCCAGCAGTTTAGGGGGTCGCAATGAGCAGTTCTTC. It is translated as CASSLGGRNEQFF.